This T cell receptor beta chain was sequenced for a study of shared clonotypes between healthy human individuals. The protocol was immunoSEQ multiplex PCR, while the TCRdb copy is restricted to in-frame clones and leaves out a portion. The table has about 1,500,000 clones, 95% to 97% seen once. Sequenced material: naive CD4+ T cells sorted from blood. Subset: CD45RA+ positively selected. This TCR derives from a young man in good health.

The CDR3 coding sequence is TGTGCCAGCAGCTTACAGGGCGGGGGCTCCTACGAGCAGTACTTC. It specifies CASSLQGGGSYEQYF. The chain uses TRBV11-2 and TRBJ2-7; 7 nucleotides agree with TRBD2. The CDR3 runs 15 residues. Germline trimming cut 2 bases from V and 0 bases from J; bases unmatched to any gene: 4. From germline, CDR1 is SGHAT and CDR2 FQNNGV.